What follows describes a single T cell receptor (beta chain). Its antigen remains unknown. The germline V gene encodes CDR1 SSHAT and CDR2 FNYEAQ (reference sequence). Trimming took off 1 base at V and 6 bases at J, with 12 bases between the two ends. The CDR3 has 15 residues. The data are from a study of T cells after yellow fever vaccination. Study-wide results and caveats: Repertoires sorted by FACS could include abundant clonotypes that are contaminants from the bulk population. The booster saw the reappearance of most primary-vaccination clones (roughly 96% CD4, around 90% CD8).

TCRdb re-called the 5' RACE reads with MiXCR, one entry per CDR3 protein. The table lists some 260,000 distinct CDR3 sequences, 5.2% of them singletons. This chain connects TRBV7-7 to TRBJ2-2, with D possibly being TRBD1 or TRBD2 (6 bases each). This TCR came from a man between 18 and 35 years old who received the YFV17D yellow fever vaccine. This specimen was CD4+ T cells sorted from PBMCs, taken on the day of the yellow fever booster vaccination. For the CDR3, the DNA is TGTGCCAGCAGCTTAGAATGGGGGGCGCCCGGGGAGCTGTTTTTT. Translated: CASSLEWGAPGELFF. Combining the CDR3 with reference TRBV7-7 and TRBJ2-2 gives the whole variable domain GAGVSQSPRYKVTKRGQDVTLRCDPISSHATLYWYQQALGQGPEFLTYFNYEAQPDKSGLPSDRFSAERPEGSISTLTIQRTEQRDSAMYRCASSLEWGAPGELFFGEGSRLTVL.